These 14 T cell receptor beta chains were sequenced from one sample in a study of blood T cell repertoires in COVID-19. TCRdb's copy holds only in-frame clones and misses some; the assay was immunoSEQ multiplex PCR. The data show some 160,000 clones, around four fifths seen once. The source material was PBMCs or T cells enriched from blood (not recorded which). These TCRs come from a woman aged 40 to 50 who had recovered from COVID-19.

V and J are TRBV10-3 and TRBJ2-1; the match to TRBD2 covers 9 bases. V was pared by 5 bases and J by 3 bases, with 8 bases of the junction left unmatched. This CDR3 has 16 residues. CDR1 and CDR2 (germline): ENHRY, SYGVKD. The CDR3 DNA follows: TGTGCCATCAGTAACCGAGCAGCGGGGGGCTACAATGAGCAGTTCTTC. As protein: CAISNRAAGGYNEQFF.

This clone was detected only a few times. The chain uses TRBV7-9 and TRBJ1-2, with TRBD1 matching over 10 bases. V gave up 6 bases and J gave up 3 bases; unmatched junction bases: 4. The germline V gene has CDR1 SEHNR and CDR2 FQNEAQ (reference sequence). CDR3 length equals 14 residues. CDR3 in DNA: TGTGCCAGCAGGCCGACAGGGGGCGACTATGGCTACACCTTC. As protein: CASRPTGGDYGYTF.

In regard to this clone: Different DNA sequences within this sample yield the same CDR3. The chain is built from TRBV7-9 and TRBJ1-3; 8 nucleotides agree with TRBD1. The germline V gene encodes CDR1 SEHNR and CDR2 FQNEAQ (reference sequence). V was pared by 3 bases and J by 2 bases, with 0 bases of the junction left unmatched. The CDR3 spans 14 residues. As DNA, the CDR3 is TGTGCCAGCAGCTTGGACAGGGCTGGAAACACCATATATTTT. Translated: CASSLDRAGNTIYF.

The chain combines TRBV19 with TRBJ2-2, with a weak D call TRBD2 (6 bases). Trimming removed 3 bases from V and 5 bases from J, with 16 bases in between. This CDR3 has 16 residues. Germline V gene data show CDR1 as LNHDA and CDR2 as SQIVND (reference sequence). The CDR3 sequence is CASSIRDGGRTGELFF. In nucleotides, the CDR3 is TGTGCCAGTAGTATTCGGGACGGGGGACGAACCGGGGAGCTGTTTTTT.

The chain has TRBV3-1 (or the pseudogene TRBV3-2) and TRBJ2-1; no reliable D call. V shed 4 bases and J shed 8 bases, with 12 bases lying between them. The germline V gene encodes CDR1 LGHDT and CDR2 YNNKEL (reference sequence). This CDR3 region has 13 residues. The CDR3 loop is CASSLGRWDEQFF. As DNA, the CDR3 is TGTGCCAGCAGCCTGGGCCGTTGGGATGAGCAGTTCTTC.

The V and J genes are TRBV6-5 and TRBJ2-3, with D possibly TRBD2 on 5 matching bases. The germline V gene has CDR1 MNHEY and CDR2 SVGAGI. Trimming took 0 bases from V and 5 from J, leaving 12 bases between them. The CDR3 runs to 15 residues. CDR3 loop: CASSYSIDGKDTQYF. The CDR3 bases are TGTGCCAGCAGTTACTCGATCGACGGGAAAGATACGCAGTATTTT.

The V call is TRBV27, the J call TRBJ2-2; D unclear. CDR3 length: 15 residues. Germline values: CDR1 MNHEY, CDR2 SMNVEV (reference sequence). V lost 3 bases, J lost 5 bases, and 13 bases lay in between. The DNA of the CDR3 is TGTGCCAGCAGTTTCGCAGGCCTGCTAACCGGGGAGCTGTTTTTT. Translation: CASSFAGLLTGELFF.

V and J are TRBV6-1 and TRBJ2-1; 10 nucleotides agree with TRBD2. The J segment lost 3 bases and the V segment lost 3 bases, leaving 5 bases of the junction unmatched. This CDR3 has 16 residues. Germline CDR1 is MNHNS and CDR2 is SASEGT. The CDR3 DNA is TGTGCCAGCAGTGACAATAGCGGGAGGTTCTACAATGAGCAGTTCTTC. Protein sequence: CASSDNSGRFYNEQFF.

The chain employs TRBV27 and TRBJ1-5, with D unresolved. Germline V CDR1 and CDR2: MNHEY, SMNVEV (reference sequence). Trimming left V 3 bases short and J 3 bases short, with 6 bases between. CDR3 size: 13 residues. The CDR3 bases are TGTGCCAGCAGTTTGAGTCACAATCAGCCCCAGCATTTT. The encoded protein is CASSLSHNQPQHF.

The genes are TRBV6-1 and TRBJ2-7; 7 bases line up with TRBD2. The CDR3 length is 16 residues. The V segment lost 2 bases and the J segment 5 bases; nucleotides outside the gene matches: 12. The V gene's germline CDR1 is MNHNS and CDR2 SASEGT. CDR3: CASSELWRESVDEQYF. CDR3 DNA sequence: TGTGCCAGCAGTGAACTCTGGCGGGAGTCTGTCGACGAGCAGTACTTC.

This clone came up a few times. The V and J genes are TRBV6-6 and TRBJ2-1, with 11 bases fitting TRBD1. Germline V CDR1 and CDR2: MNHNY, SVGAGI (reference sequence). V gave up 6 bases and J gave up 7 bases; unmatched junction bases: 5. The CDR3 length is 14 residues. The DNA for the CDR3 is TGTGCCAGCAGGTCCGGGACAGGGGGAAATGAGCAGTTCTTC. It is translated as CASRSGTGGNEQFF.

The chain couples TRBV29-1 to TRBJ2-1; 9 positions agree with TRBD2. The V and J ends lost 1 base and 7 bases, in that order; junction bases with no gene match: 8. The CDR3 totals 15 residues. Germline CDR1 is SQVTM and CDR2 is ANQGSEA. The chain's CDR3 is CSVEVLSGSRNEQFF. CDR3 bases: TGCAGCGTTGAAGTCCTTAGCGGGAGTAGAAATGAGCAGTTCTTC.

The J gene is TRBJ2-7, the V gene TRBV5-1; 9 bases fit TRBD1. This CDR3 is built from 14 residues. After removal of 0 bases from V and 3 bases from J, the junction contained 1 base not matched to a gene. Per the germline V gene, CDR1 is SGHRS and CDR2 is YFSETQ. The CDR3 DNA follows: TGCGCCAGCAGCTTGGTGACAGGGGGCTACGAGCAGTACTTC. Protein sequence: CASSLVTGGYEQYF.

The chain's CDR3 is CASSPDRANTGELFF. DNA for the CDR3: TGTGCCAGCAGCCCCGACAGGGCGAACACCGGGGAGCTGTTTTTT. The chain uses TRBV2 and TRBJ2-2, with 7 nucleotides matching TRBD1. The V and J ends lost 6 bases and 0 bases, in that order; junction bases with no gene match: 4. Germline V CDR1 and CDR2: SNHLY, FYNNEI. The length of the CDR3 is 15 residues.